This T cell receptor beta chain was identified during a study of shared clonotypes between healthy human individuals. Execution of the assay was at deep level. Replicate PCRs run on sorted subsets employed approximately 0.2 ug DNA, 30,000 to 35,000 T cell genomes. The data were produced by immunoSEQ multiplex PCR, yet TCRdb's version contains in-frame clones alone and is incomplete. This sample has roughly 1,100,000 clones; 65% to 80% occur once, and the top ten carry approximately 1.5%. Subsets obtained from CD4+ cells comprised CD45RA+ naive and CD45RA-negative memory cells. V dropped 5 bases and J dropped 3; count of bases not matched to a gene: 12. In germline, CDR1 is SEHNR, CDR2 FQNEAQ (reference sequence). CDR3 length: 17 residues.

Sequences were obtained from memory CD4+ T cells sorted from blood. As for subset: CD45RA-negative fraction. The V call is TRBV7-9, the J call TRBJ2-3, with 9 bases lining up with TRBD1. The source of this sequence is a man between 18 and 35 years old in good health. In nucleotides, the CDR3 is TGTGCCAGCAGCCATACCACAGGGGGCCTAACGACAGATACGCAGTATTTT. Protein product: CASSHTTGGLTTDTQYF.